These T cell receptor beta chains were read from a single sample in a study. TCRdb itself ran the 5' RACE reads through MiXCR, one entry per CDR3 protein. The data show some 45,000 distinct CDR3 sequences, 28% seen once. The sample consisted of naive CD4+ T cells sorted from blood. Every receptor here comes from a female donor with breast cancer. Both conserved end residues are part of each CDR3. D genes are given only for firm matches. Some rows have no size entry. The others give once, few or many, or a class for an expanded clone.

d_gene: NA
abundance: NA
j_gene: TRBJ2-7
v_gene: TRBV25-1
CDR3nt: TGTGCCAGCAGTGACCGCATCGGGGGGACAGTTGAATTAAGCTCCTACGAGCAGTACTTC
CDR3aa: CASSDRIGGTVELSSYEQYF

d_gene: TRBD1
abundance: few
j_gene: TRBJ2-6
v_gene: TRBV6-5
CDR3nt: TGTGCCAGCAGTTACAGGGGGCGCGGGGCCAACGTCCTGACTTTC
CDR3aa: CASSYRGRGANVLTF

d_gene: NA
abundance: NA
j_gene: TRBJ1-1
v_gene: TRBV7-9
CDR3nt: TGTGCCAGCAGATTCGGGGAGAACACTGAAGCTTTCTTT
CDR3aa: CASRFGENTEAFF

d_gene: TRBD1
abundance: NA
j_gene: TRBJ1-5
v_gene: TRBV28
CDR3nt: TGCGCCAGCAGCCCAGGGGGTTATAGCAATCAGCCCCAGCATTTT
CDR3aa: CASSPGGYSNQPQHF

d_gene: NA
abundance: many
j_gene: TRBJ2-1
v_gene: TRBV4-2
CDR3nt: TGTGCCAGCAGCCAAGATAATACGGGCTACAATGAGCAGTTCTTC
CDR3aa: CASSQDNTGYNEQFF

d_gene: TRBD2
abundance: few
j_gene: TRBJ2-4
v_gene: TRBV20-1
CDR3nt: TGCAGTGCCCAAGCCGGGACTAGCGCTACTCTAGCCAAAAACATTCAGTACTTC
CDR3aa: CSAQAGTSATLAKNIQYF

d_gene: TRBD2
abundance: NA
j_gene: TRBJ2-3
v_gene: TRBV7-9
CDR3nt: TGTGCCAGCAGCTCGGGACTAGCGGACACAGATACGCAGTATTTT
CDR3aa: CASSSGLADTDTQYF

d_gene: NA
abundance: few
j_gene: TRBJ2-5
v_gene: TRBV5-1
CDR3nt: TGCGCCAGCAGCTTGGAAAACAGGCTAGAGGAGACCCAGTACTTC
CDR3aa: CASSLENRLEETQYF

d_gene: NA
abundance: NA
j_gene: TRBJ1-2
v_gene: TRBV5-1
CDR3nt: TGCGCCAGCAGCTTGGGGCTGGCCCTAAACTATGGCTACACCTTC
CDR3aa: CASSLGLALNYGYTF

d_gene: NA
abundance: NA
j_gene: TRBJ2-2
v_gene: TRBV20-1
CDR3nt: TGCAGTGCGAAGGGGCTCCTCTCCACCGGGGAGCTGTTTTTT
CDR3aa: CSAKGLLSTGELFF

d_gene: NA
abundance: NA
j_gene: TRBJ1-1
v_gene: TRBV5-1
CDR3nt: TGCGCCAGCAGCTTGGGTGGAGGGGATTCTGTTACTGAAGCTTTCTTT
CDR3aa: CASSLGGGDSVTEAFF

d_gene: NA
abundance: NA
j_gene: TRBJ2-3
v_gene: TRBV28
CDR3nt: TGTGCCAGCAGTTTAATAGGTTTTAATGAGGAGGGTACGCAGTATTTT
CDR3aa: CASSLIGFNEEGTQYF

d_gene: TRBD1
abundance: few
j_gene: TRBJ2-7
v_gene: TRBV28
CDR3nt: TGTGCCAGCGCTAAGGGACAGTTCTACGAGCAGTACTTC
CDR3aa: CASAKGQFYEQYF

d_gene: TRBD2
abundance: NA
j_gene: TRBJ2-3
v_gene: TRBV27
CDR3nt: TGTGCCAGCAGTCACAGACTAGCGGGAGGGGGAGCAGATACGCAGTATTTT
CDR3aa: CASSHRLAGGGADTQYF

d_gene: NA
abundance: few
j_gene: TRBJ2-3
v_gene: TRBV4-2
CDR3nt: TGTGCCAGCAGCCAAGTATCGTCTCGAAAGAACACAGATACGCAGTATTTT
CDR3aa: CASSQVSSRKNTDTQYF

d_gene: NA
abundance: few
j_gene: TRBJ2-5
v_gene: TRBV2
CDR3nt: TGTGCCAGCAGTGGTTTCCGGACAGACCAAGAGACCCAGTACTTC
CDR3aa: CASSGFRTDQETQYF

d_gene: NA
abundance: few
j_gene: TRBJ2-2
v_gene: TRBV5-1
CDR3nt: TGCGCCAGCGGTACAGCGGCCGGGGAGCTGTTTTTT
CDR3aa: CASGTAAGELFF